The clone carrying this T cell receptor (beta chain) showed up many times. As yet, its antigen is unknown. In making TCR beta libraries, quantitative 5'-RACE with molecular barcodes was used. TCRdb itself ran the 5' RACE reads through MiXCR, one entry per CDR3 protein. The data show 500,000 to 550,000 distinct CDR3 sequences, with approximately 12% seen just once and 6.8% held by the top ten. Trimming stripped 1 base from V and 7 bases from J, with 7 bases between. The germline gives CDR1 SGHAT, CDR2 FQNNGV. This CDR3 is 13 amino acids long. The sample belongs to a study of CD8 T cells in ankylosing spondylitis. Study-level findings and limits: Typical of ankylosing spondylitis blood, it appeared, was a TCR beta motif of fewer than 10 highly homologous variants. Reportedly, significant enrichment of disease-linked clones occurred in matched ankylosing spondylitis synovial fluid.

The chain couples TRBV11-2 to TRBJ1-4, with no clear D. The origin of this receptor is a male donor with ankylosing spondylitis. Sequenced input: blood, either unsorted or a sorted T cell fraction (not recorded which). The CDR3 DNA is TGTGCCAGCAGCTTAGCAAGGGTTGAAAAACTGTTTTTT. The encoded protein is CASSLARVEKLFF.